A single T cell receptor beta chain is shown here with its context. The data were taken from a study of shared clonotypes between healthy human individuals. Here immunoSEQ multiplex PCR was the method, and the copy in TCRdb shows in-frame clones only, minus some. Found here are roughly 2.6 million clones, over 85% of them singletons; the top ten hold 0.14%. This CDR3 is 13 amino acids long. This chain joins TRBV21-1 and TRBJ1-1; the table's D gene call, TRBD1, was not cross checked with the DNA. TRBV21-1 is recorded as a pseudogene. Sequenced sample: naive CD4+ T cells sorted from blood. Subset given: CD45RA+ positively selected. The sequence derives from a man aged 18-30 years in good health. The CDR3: CASSTGENTEAFF. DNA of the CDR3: TGTGCCAGCAGCACAGGGGAGAACACTGAAGCTTTCTTT.